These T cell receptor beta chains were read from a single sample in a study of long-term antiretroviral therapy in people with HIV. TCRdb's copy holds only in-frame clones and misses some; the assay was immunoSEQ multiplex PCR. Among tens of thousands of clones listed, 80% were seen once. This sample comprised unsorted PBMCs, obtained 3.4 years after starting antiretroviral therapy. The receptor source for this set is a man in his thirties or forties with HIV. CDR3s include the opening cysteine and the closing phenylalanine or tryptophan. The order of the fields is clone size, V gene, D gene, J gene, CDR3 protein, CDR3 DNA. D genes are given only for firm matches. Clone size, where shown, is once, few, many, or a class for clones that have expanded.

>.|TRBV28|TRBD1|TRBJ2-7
CASRNRDRFPYEQYF
TGTGCCAGCCGAAACCGGGACAGGTTTCCCTACGAGCAGTACTTC
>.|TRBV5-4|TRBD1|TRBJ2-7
CASSSRQGHEQYF
TGTGCCAGCAGCTCCCGACAGGGCCACGAGCAGTACTTC
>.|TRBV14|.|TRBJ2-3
CASSQVAGTSTDTQYF
TGTGCCAGCAGCCAAGTAGCCGGGACTAGCACAGATACGCAGTATTTT
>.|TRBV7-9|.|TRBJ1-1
CASSPRQLGVGTNTEAFF
TGTGCCAGCAGCCCCCGACAGCTAGGAGTGGGGACTAACACTGAAGCTTTCTTT
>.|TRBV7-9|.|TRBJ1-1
CASSPLGGGGMNTEAFF
TGTGCCAGCAGCCCCCTCGGGGGAGGAGGCATGAACACTGAAGCTTTCTTT
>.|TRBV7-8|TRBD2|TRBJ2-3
CASSPLAGGPTDTQYF
TGTGCCAGCAGCCCCCTAGCGGGAGGGCCTACAGATACGCAGTATTTT
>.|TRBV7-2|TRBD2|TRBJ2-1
CASSLTLAGASEQFF
TGTGCCAGCAGCTTAACACTAGCGGGAGCATCTGAGCAGTTCTTC
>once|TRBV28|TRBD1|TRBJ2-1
CASSRQGAESYNEQFF
TGTGCCAGCAGCCGACAGGGGGCAGAGTCCTACAATGAGCAGTTCTTC
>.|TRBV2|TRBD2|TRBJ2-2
CAKRGTSGIGGELFF
TGTGCCAAAAGGGGGACTAGCGGGATCGGAGGGGAGCTGTTTTTT
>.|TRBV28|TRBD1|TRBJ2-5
CASSLGQGGETQYF
TGTGCCAGCAGTTTGGGACAGGGAGGGGAGACCCAGTACTTC
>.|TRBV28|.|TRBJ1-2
CASSSPGYTF
TGTGCCAGCAGTTCCCCCGGCTACACCTTC
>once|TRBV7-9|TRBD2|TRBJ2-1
CASSWKAGGPSNEQFF
TGTGCCAGCAGCTGGAAAGCGGGAGGGCCATCCAATGAGCAGTTCTTC
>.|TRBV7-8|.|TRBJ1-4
CASSSPEDRGLMEEKLFF
TGTGCCAGCAGCTCACCGGAGGATCGGGGGCTGATGGAAGAAAAACTGTTTTTT
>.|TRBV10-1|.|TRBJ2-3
CASSESSPTDTQYF
TGCGCCAGCAGTGAGTCGTCCCCTACAGATACGCAGTATTTT
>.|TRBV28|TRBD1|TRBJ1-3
CASSWGTGGLDTIYF
TGTGCCAGCAGTTGGGGAACAGGGGGCTTGGACACCATATATTTT
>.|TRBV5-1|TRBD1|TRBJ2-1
CASRMEVDRYYNEQFF
TGCGCCAGCAGGATGGAGGTGGACAGGTATTACAATGAGCAGTTCTTC
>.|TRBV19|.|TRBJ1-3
CASNGVNRNPSGNTIYF
TGTGCCAGTAACGGCGTAAACAGGAATCCCTCTGGAAACACCATATATTTT
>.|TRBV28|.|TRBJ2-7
CASSSLRVRRTYEQYF
TGTGCCAGCAGTTCGTTGAGGGTGCGAAGGACCTACGAGCAGTACTTC
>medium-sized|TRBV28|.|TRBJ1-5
CASTLVGSDQPQHF
TGTGCCAGCACCTTGGTGGGTAGCGATCAGCCCCAGCATTTT
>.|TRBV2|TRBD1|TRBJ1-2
CASSGDRAGYTF
TGTGCCAGCAGTGGAGACAGGGCTGGCTACACCTTC
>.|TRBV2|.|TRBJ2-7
CASSLTRPQYF
TGTGCCAGCAGTCTGACACGGCCCCAGTACTTC
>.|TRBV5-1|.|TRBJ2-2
CASSLAWLNTGELFF
TGCGCCAGCAGCTTGGCCTGGCTTAACACCGGGGAGCTGTTTTTT
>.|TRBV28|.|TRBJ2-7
CASSFIGGYEQYF
TGTGCCAGCAGTTTCATCGGGGGATACGAGCAGTACTTC
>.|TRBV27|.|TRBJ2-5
CASSQWTAETQYF
TGTGCCAGCAGTCAATGGACAGCAGAGACCCAGTACTTC
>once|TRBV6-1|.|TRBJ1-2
CASSEARDYGYTF
TGTGCCAGCAGTGAAGCCAGGGACTATGGCTACACCTTC
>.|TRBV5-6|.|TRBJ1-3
CASSSPSPGRTAFRNTIYF
TGTGCCAGCAGCTCGCCCAGCCCCGGGAGGACAGCCTTTAGAAACACCATATATTTT
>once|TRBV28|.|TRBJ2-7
CASSLGAEGYEQYF
TGTGCCAGCAGTTTAGGGGCGGAGGGGTACGAGCAGTACTTC
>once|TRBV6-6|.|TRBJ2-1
CASSHLDSRDEQFF
TGTGCCAGCAGTCACCTGGACTCTCGCGATGAGCAGTTCTTC
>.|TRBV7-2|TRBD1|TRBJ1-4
CASSSGTGRGKLFF
TGTGCCAGCAGCTCCGGGACAGGGAGGGGAAAACTGTTTTTT
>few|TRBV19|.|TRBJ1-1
CASNQGGMNTEAFF
TGTGCCAGTAACCAGGGAGGGATGAACACTGAAGCTTTCTTT
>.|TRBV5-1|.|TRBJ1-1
CASSPNWGVSGTEAFF
TGCGCCAGCAGCCCCAATTGGGGGGTGTCGGGCACTGAAGCTTTCTTT
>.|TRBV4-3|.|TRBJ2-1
CASSQGVRGDEQFF
TGCGCCAGCAGCCAAGGGGTAAGAGGCGATGAGCAGTTCTTC
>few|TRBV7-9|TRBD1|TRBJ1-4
CASSPRTGGHEKLFF
TGTGCCAGCAGCCCCAGGACAGGGGGCCATGAAAAACTGTTTTTT
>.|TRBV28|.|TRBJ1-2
CASSHPGVVGYTF
TGTGCCAGCAGCCATCCGGGGGTTGTGGGCTACACCTTC
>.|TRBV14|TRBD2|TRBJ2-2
CASSHSTSDTGELFF
TGTGCCAGCAGCCATTCTACTAGCGACACCGGGGAGCTGTTTTTT
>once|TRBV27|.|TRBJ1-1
CASSFLGPNRGDEAFF
TGTGCCAGCAGTTTCCTAGGTCCGAATAGGGGTGATGAAGCTTTCTTT
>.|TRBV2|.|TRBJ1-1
CASILGGPRAFF
.
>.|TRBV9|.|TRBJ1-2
CASRATGTDGYTF
TGTGCCAGCAGAGCTACAGGGACGGATGGCTACACCTTC
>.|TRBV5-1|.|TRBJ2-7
CASSLFGGSYEQYF
TGCGCCAGCAGCTTGTTCGGCGGATCTTACGAGCAGTACTTC
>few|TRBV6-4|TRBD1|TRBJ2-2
CASSSDRGGTGELFF
TGTGCCAGCAGCTCCGACAGGGGAGGCACCGGGGAGCTGTTTTTT
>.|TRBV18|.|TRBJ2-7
CASSPSAIPRGQYF
TGTGCCAGCTCACCCAGCGCGATCCCCCGAGGGCAGTACTTC
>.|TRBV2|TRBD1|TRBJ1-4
CASSGGQGLKKLFF
TGTGCCAGCAGTGGGGGACAGGGGCTCAAAAAACTGTTTTTT
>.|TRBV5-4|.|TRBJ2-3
CASWRDSRTDTQYF
TGTGCCAGCTGGCGGGACAGTCGCACAGATACGCAGTATTTT
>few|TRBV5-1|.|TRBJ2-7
CASSKGDRAYEQYF
TGCGCCAGCAGCAAGGGGGACCGGGCCTACGAGCAGTACTTC
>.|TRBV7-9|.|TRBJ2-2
CASSLETGANTGELFF
TGTGCCAGCAGCTTAGAAACAGGCGCGAACACCGGGGAGCTGTTTTTT
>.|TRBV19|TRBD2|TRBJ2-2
CASKASGGDTGELFF
TGTGCCAGTAAGGCTAGCGGGGGGGACACCGGGGAGCTGTTTTTT
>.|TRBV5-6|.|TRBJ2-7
CASSLGTYEQYF
TGTGCCAGCAGCCTCGGGACCTACGAGCAGTACTTC
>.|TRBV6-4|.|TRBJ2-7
CASRGRARQGSCEQYF
TGTGCCAGCAGGGGGAGGGCGAGACAGGGGTCGTGTGAGCAGTACTTC
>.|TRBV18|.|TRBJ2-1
CASSPRQRTSYNEQFF
TGTGCCAGCTCACCAAGACAAAGGACTTCCTACAATGAGCAGTTCTTC
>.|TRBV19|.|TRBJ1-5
CASSIQGSGQPQHF
TGTGCCAGTAGTATACAGGGTTCAGGTCAGCCCCAGCATTTT
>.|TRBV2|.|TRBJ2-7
CASSRDPGYEQYF
TGTGCCAGCAGTAGGGACCCAGGATACGAGCAGTACTTC
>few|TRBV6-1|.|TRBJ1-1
CATIALRAGTEAFF
TGTGCCACCATCGCACTACGGGCAGGGACTGAAGCTTTCTTT
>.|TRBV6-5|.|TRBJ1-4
CASSLDGPGEKLFF
TGTGCCAGCAGCTTAGACGGCCCGGGTGAAAAACTGTTTTTT
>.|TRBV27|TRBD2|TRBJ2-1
CASQLGRASGSNEQFF
TGTGCCAGCCAACTAGGCAGGGCTAGCGGTTCCAATGAGCAGTTCTTC
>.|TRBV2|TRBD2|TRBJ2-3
CATSRRLAGSDTQYF
TGTGCCACCTCTCGGCGACTAGCGGGAAGCGATACGCAGTATTTT
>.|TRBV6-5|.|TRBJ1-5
CASSYGPGGGQPQHF
TGTGCCAGCAGTTACGGCCCCGGGGGGGGTCAGCCCCAGCATTTT
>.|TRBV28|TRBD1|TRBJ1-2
CASSLRTGGFLYGYTF
TGTGCCAGCAGTCTTCGGACAGGGGGCTTTTTGTATGGCTACACCTTC
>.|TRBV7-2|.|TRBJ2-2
CASSLLPSGELFF
TGTGCCAGCAGCTTGCTGCCCTCCGGGGAGCTGTTTTTT
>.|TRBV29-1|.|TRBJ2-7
CSVVRGQTYEQYF
TGCAGCGTTGTCAGGGGCCAGACTTACGAGCAGTACTTC